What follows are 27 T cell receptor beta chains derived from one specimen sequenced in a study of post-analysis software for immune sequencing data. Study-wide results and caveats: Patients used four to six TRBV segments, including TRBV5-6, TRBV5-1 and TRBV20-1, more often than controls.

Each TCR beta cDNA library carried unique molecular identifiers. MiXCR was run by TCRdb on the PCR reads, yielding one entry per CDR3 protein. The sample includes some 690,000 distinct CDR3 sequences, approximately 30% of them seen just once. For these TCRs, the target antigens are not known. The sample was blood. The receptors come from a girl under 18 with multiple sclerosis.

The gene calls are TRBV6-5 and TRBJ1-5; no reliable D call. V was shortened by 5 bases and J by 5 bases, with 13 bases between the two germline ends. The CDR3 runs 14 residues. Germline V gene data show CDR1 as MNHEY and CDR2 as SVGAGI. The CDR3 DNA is TGTGCCAGCAGTGCTTACAGCGCAGATCAGCCCCAGCATTTT. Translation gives CASSAYSADQPQHF.

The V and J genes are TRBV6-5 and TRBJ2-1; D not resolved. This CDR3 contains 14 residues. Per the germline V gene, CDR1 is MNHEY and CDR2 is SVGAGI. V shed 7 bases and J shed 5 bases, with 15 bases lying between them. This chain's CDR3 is CASTSLDENNEQFF. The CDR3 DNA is TGTGCCAGCACCTCCTTGGACGAGAACAATGAGCAGTTCTTC.

The CDR3 DNA reads TGTGCCAGCAGTGAGTGGGGCAGGGGGCGAGGCGAGCAGTACTTC. Protein: CASSEWGRGRGEQYF. The V call is TRBV6-1, the J call TRBJ2-7; 8 bases match TRBD1. Germline V lookup: CDR1 MNHNS, CDR2 SASEGT. V dropped 3 bases and J dropped 6; count of bases not matched to a gene: 10. The CDR3 length is 15 residues.

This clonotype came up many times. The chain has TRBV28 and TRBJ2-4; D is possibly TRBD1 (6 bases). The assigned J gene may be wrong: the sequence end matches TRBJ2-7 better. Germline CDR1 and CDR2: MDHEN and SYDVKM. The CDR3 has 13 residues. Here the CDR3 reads CASSLGQFYEQYF. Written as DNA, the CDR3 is TGTGCCAGCAGTCTCGGACAGTTCTACGAGCAGTACTTC.

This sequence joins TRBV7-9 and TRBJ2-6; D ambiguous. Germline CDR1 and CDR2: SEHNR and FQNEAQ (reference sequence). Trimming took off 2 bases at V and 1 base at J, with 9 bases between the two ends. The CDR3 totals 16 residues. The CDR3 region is CASSLLFGSGANVLTF. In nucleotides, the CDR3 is TGTGCCAGCAGCTTACTGTTCGGTTCTGGGGCCAACGTCCTGACTTTC.

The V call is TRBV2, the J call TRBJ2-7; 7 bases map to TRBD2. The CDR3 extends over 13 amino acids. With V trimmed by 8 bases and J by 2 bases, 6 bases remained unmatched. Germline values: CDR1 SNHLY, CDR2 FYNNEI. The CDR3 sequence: CASGGGSTYEQYF. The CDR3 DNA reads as TGTGCCAGCGGGGGGGGATCGACCTACGAGCAGTACTTC.

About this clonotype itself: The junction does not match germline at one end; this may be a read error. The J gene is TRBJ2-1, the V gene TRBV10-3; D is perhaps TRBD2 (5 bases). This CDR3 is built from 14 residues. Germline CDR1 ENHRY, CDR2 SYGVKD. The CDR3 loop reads CVISLGSSYNEQFF. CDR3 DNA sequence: TGTGTCATCAGCCTGGGGAGCTCCTACAATGAGCAGTTCTTC.

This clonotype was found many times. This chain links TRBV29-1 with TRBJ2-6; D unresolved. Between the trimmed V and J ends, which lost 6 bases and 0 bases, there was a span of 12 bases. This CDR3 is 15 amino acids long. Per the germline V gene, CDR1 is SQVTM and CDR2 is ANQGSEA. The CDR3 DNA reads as TGCAGCGTCCCAAGACTGAACTCTGGGGCCAACGTCCTGACTTTC. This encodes CSVPRLNSGANVLTF.

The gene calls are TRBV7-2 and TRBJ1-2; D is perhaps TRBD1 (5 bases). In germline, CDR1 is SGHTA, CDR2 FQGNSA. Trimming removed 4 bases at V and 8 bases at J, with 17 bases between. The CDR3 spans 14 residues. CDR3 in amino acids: CASSSSWGGSGYTF. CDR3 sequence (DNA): TGTGCCAGCAGCTCCTCGTGGGGGGGTTCGGGCTACACCTTC.

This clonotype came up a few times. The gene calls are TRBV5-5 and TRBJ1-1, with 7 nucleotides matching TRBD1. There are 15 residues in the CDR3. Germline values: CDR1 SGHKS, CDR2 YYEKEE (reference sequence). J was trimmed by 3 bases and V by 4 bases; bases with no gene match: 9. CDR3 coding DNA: TGTGCCAGCAGCCCATGGAGGGACAGTCACACTGAAGCTTTCTTT. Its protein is CASSPWRDSHTEAFF.

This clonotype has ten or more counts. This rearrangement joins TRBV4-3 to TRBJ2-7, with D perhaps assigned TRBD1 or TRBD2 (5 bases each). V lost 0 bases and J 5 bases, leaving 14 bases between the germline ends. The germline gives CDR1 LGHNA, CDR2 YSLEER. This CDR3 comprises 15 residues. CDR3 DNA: TGCGCCAGCAGCCAAGATGGAGGAAAGGGACACGAGCAGTACTTC. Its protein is CASSQDGGKGHEQYF.

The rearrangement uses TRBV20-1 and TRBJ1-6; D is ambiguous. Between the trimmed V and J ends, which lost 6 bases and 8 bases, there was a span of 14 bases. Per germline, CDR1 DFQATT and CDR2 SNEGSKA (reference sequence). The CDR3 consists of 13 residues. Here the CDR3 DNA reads TGCAGTGCCTGGACCTTAAGGGATTCACCCCTCCACTTT. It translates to CSAWTLRDSPLHF.

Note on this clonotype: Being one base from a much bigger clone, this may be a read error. CDR3 sequence: CAGSARDYTQYF. Written as DNA, the CDR3 is TGTGCCGGCAGTGCCAGAGACTATACGCAGTATTTT. The rearrangement uses TRBV12-3 or TRBV12-4 and TRBJ2-3; no clear D. The CDR3 extends over 12 amino acids.

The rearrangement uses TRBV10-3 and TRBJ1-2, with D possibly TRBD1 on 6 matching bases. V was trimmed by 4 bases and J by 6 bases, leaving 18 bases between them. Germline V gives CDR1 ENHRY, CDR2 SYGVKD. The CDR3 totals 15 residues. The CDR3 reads CAISAAGEGVDGYTF. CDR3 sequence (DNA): TGTGCCATCAGTGCCGCAGGGGAGGGGGTCGATGGCTACACCTTC.

The CDR3 nucleotides read TGCAGTGCTAGCGATGGGGGAAGGGAGACCCAGTACTTC. This gives the protein CSASDGGRETQYF. The chain carries TRBV20-1 and TRBJ2-5; D may correspond to TRBD1 or TRBD2 (5 bases each). The V gene lost 3 bases and the J gene lost 5 bases, with 13 bases spanning the gap. Germline V gives CDR1 DFQATT, CDR2 SNEGSKA (reference sequence). The CDR3 spans 13 residues.

CDR3 protein: CASSLRRGNQPQHF. CDR3 bases: TGTGCCAGCAGTCTCCGACGGGGCAATCAGCCCCAGCATTTT. The chain joins TRBV28 to TRBJ1-5; D not resolved. The CDR3 runs 14 residues. Trimming removed 5 bases at V and 2 bases at J, with 10 bases between. CDR1 and CDR2 from the germline V gene are MDHEN and SYDVKM.

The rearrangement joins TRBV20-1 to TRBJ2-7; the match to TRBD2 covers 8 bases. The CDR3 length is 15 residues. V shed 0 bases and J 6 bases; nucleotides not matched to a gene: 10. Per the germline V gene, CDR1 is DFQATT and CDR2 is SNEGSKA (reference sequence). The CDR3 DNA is TGCAGTGCTAGAGATCTGGGTAGCGGGATGTCCGAGCAGTACTTC. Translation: CSARDLGSGMSEQYF.

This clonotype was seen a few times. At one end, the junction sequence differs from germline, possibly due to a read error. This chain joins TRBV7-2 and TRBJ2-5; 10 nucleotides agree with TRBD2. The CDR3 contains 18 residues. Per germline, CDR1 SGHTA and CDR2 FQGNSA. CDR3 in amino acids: CACSLAGLAGVVFYEQYF. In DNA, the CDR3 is TGTGCCTGCAGCTTAGCGGGGCTAGCGGGAGTAGTTTTCTACGAGCAGTACTTT.

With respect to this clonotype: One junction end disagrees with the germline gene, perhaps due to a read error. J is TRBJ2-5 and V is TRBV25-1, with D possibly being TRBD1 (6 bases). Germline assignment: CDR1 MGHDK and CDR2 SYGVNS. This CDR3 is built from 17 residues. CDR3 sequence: CASGESRGTGPVETQYF. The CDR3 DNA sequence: TGTGCCAGCGGTGAGAGCAGAGGAACAGGGCCGGTAGAGACCCAGTACTTC.

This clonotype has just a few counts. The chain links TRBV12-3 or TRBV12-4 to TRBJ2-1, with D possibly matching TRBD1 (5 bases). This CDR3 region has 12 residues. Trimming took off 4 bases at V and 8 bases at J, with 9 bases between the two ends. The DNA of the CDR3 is TGTGCCAGCAGTTGGGGCCCCGATGAGCAGTTCTTC. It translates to CASSWGPDEQFF.

CDR3 in amino acids: CASSPPGDRANTEAFF. The CDR3 DNA follows: TGTGCCAGCAGCCCCCCGGGGGACAGGGCGAACACTGAAGCTTTCTTT. V and J are TRBV7-9 and TRBJ1-1; 9 nucleotides agree with TRBD1. J was trimmed by 1 base and V by 5 bases; bases with no gene match: 8. Germline lookup yields CDR1 SEHNR and CDR2 FQNEAQ (reference sequence). The CDR3 spans 16 residues.

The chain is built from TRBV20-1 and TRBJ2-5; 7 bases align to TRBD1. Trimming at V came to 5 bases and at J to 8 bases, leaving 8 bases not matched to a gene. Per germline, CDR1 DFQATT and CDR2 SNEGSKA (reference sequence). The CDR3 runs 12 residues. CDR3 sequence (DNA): TGCAGTGCTGAGACAGGGAGAGACACCCAGTACTTC. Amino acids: CSAETGRDTQYF.

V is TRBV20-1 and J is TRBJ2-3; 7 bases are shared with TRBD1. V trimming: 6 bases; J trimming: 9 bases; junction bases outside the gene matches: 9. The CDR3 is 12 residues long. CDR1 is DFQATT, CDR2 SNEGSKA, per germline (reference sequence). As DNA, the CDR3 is TGCAGTGCCCCTACAGGGGCAAACACGCAGTATTTT. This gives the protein CSAPTGANTQYF.

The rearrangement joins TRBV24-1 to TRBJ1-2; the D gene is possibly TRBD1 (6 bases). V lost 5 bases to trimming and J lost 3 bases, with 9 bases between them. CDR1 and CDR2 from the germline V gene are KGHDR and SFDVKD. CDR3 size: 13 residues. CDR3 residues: CATSGGQYYGYTF. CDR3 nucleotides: TGTGCCACCAGTGGCGGACAGTACTATGGCTACACCTTC.

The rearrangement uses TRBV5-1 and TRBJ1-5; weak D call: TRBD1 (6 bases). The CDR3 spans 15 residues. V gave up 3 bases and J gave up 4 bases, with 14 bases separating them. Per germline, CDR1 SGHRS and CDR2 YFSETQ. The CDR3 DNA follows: TGCGCCAGCAGCTACGAGGGGGGGATTAATCAGCCCCAGCATTTT. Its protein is CASSYEGGINQPQHF.

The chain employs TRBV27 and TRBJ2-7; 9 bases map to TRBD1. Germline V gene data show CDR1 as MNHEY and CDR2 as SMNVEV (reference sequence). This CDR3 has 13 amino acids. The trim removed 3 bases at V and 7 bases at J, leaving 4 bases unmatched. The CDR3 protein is CASSFRTGEEQYF. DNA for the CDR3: TGTGCCAGCAGTTTTAGGACAGGGGAAGAGCAGTACTTC.

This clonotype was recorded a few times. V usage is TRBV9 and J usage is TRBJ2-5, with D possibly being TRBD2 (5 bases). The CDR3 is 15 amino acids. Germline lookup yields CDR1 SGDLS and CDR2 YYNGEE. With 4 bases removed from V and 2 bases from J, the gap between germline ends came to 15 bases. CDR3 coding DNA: TGTGCCAGCAGCCCCTTGCTCCGAGGGCAAGAGACCCAGTACTTC. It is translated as CASSPLLRGQETQYF. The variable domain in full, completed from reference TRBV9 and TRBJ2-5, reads DSGVTQTPKHLITATGQRVTLRCSPRSGDLSVYWYQQSLDQGLQFLIQYYNGEERAKGNILERFSAQQFPDLHSELNLSSLELGDSALYFCASSPLLRGQETQYFGPGTRLLVL.